A single sample gave rise to the 31 T cell receptor beta chains below, sequenced in a study of PD-1 blockade in classical Hodgkin lymphoma. The assay was immunoSEQ multiplex PCR, and TCRdb's table has in-frame clones only and misses some. The sample carries around 13,000 clones, 78% recorded once. Every patient had relapsed following autologous stem cell transplantation, and cohorts differed in brentuximab vedotin exposure. Sequencing was performed on peripheral blood mononuclear cells (PBMCs), taken before the second cycle of nivolumab. All receptors derive from a human donor with classical Hodgkin lymphoma.

V usage is TRBV29-1 and J usage is TRBJ1-6, with TRBD1 identical over 9 bases. The ends lost 5 bases at V and 7 bases at J; junction bases unmatched: 9. Germline loops: CDR1 SQVTM, CDR2 ANQGSEA. There are 15 residues in the CDR3. CDR3 loop: CSVTTGGAGNSPLHF. In DNA, the CDR3 is TGCAGCGTTACAACAGGGGGCGCGGGGAATTCACCCCTCCACTTT.

This chain joins TRBV11-2 and TRBJ2-7; D uncertain. Trimming removed 0 bases from V and 2 bases from J, with 5 bases in between. Germline V gene data show CDR1 as SGHAT and CDR2 as FQNNGV. The CDR3 totals 13 residues. CDR3 nucleotide sequence: TGTGCCAGCAGCTTAGATAGCACCTACGAGCAGTACTTC. It translates to CASSLDSTYEQYF.

The rearrangement joins TRBV9 to TRBJ2-1; unclear D gene. In germline, CDR1 is SGDLS, CDR2 YYNGEE. The length of the CDR3 is 14 residues. V lost 4 bases to trimming and J lost 8 bases, with 16 bases between them. CDR3 sequence: CASSPPTAVYEQFF. CDR3 DNA sequence: TGTGCCAGCAGCCCCCCGACGGCCGTCTATGAGCAGTTCTTC. Together with reference TRBV9 and TRBJ2-1, the CDR3 gives the full variable domain: DSGVTQTPKHLITATGQRVTLRCSPRSGDLSVYWYQQSLDQGLQFLIQYYNGEERAKGNILERFSAQQFPDLHSELNLSSLELGDSALYFCASSPPTAVYEQFFGPGTRLTVL.

This chain uses TRBV29-1 with TRBJ2-3, with a possible D match to TRBD1 (7 bases). The length of the CDR3 is 13 residues. V lost 6 bases and J lost 4, with 14 bases in between. Looked up from germline, CDR1 is SQVTM and CDR2 is ANQGSEA. This CDR3 reads CSVRGQGADTQYF. CDR3 sequence (DNA): TGCAGCGTCCGGGGGCAGGGGGCAGATACGCAGTATTTT.

The rearrangement uses TRBV18 and TRBJ2-1; no firm D call. This CDR3 has 14 residues. Trimming left V 1 base short and J 10 bases short, with 14 bases between. The germline CDR1 and CDR2 sequences are KGHSH and LQKENI. The CDR3, as DNA: TGTGCCAGCTCACCACGAAACAATCTAAGGGAGCAGTTCTTC. It is translated as CASSPRNNLREQFF.

The rearrangement joins TRBV5-1 to TRBJ1-6; maybe TRBD1 (5 bases). Germline lookup yields CDR1 SGHRS and CDR2 YFSETQ. CDR3 length: 15 amino acids. V was cut by 0 bases and J by 7 bases, with 11 bases left in between. This CDR3 is CASSLDGGGNSPLHF. For the CDR3, the DNA is TGCGCCAGCAGCTTGGATGGGGGAGGGAATTCACCCCTCCACTTT.

V usage is TRBV27 and J usage is TRBJ1-5; TRBD1 is a possible D gene (5 bases). Trimming removed 10 bases from V and 0 bases from J, with 16 bases in between. Per germline, CDR1 MNHEY and CDR2 SMNVEV (reference sequence). This CDR3 is 15 amino acids long. The CDR3 DNA is TGTGCCACAGGCGGGGGAACATATAGCAATCAGCCCCAGCATTTT. Its translation is CATGGGTYSNQPQHF.

The CDR3 nucleotides read TGTGCCAGCAGTCCCCGGACAGGGCGATATGGCTACACCTTC. This codes for CASSPRTGRYGYTF. The genes are TRBV27 and TRBJ1-2, with 8 positions matching TRBD1. Germline CDR1 MNHEY, CDR2 SMNVEV (reference sequence). V lost 5 bases, J lost 5 bases, and 7 bases stayed unmatched. The length of the CDR3 is 14 residues.

This clone was recorded once. The chain uses TRBV6-1 and TRBJ2-5; D ambiguous. CDR1 MNHNS and CDR2 SASEGT come from the germline V gene. Trimming shortened V by 2 bases and J by 1 base, and 14 bases separated the two germline ends. This CDR3 has 16 residues. This CDR3 reads CASSEPLVLFQETQYF. CDR3 DNA sequence: TGTGCCAGCAGTGAACCCTTAGTACTTTTCCAAGAGACCCAGTACTTC.

This chain connects TRBV7-3 to TRBJ2-4, with D hard to call. V lost 2 bases, J lost 9 bases, and 14 bases lay in between. This CDR3 region has 14 residues. Germline V gives CDR1 SGHTA, CDR2 FQGTGA. The CDR3, as DNA: TGTGCCAGCAGCTTACGTGCCTTGGTGGGCATTCAGTACTTC. Protein product: CASSLRALVGIQYF.

The V gene is TRBV7-6, the J gene TRBJ1-4; the D gene is possibly TRBD1 (6 bases). This CDR3 has 19 amino acids. Trimming removed 0 bases from V and 3 bases from J, with 20 bases in between. CDR1 and CDR2 (germline): SGHVS, FNYEAQ. The CDR3 reads CASSLAGRGRLISNEKLFF. Here the CDR3 DNA reads TGTGCCAGCAGCTTAGCAGGGAGGGGGAGACTGATTTCTAATGAAAAACTGTTTTTT.

The gene calls are TRBV7-2 and TRBJ1-2; D is ambiguous. The CDR3 consists of 13 residues. In germline, CDR1 is SGHTA, CDR2 FQGNSA. Trimming removed 1 base from V and 2 bases from J, with 5 bases in between. The CDR3 here is CASSLGKNYGYTF. Here the CDR3 DNA reads TGTGCCAGCAGCTTAGGCAAAAACTATGGCTACACCTTC.

The sample holds one count of this clone. This sequence joins TRBV7-2 and TRBJ1-4; D is uncertain. Germline V gene data show CDR1 as SGHTA and CDR2 as FQGNSA. The CDR3 length is 14 residues. The V end lost 2 bases, the J end lost 8 bases, and 12 bases lay between the germline ends. The DNA for the CDR3 is TGTGCCAGCAGCTTAATGGGTTTTGGGGAAAAACTGTTTTTT. Amino acids: CASSLMGFGEKLFF.

The chain uses TRBV19 and TRBJ1-5; no reliable D call. The CDR3 contains 14 residues. Trimming took 10 bases from V and 0 from J, leaving 13 bases between them. Germline assignment: CDR1 LNHDA and CDR2 SQIVND (reference sequence). The CDR3 region has the DNA TGTGCCACCTCCCTAGGGTATAGCAATCAGCCCCAGCATTTT. Its translation: CATSLGYSNQPQHF.

V is TRBV6-5 and J is TRBJ1-2; D unresolved. The CDR3 loop spans 12 amino acids. The ends were cut back, 6 bases at V and 8 bases at J, with 13 bases in the middle. The V gene's germline CDR1 is MNHEY and CDR2 SVGAGI. CDR3 in DNA: TGTGCCAGCAGCCAAGCGCCCCTGGGCTACACCTTC. Translated: CASSQAPLGYTF.

The rearrangement joins TRBV15 to TRBJ1-1; D remains unclear. The CDR3 is made up of 14 amino acids. Per the germline V gene, CDR1 is LNHNV and CDR2 is YYDKDF (reference sequence). V lost 1 base and J 0 bases, leaving 6 bases between the germline ends. The CDR3 is CATSRGGMNTEAFF. In DNA form, the CDR3 reads TGTGCCACCAGCAGAGGAGGGATGAACACTGAAGCTTTCTTT.

This chain uses TRBV10-2 with TRBJ2-1; D perhaps matches TRBD2 (5 bases). Germline V gene sequence: CDR1 WSHSY, CDR2 SAAADI. The length of the CDR3 is 14 residues. V was pared by 8 bases and J by 3 bases, with 14 bases between. CDR3 DNA sequence: TGCGCCAGCTCCGCGGGTCTCGACTACAATGAGCAGTTCTTC. Its translation is CASSAGLDYNEQFF.

The V call is TRBV28, the J call TRBJ1-6, with D unclear. CDR3 size: 14 residues. Trimming took off 2 bases at V and 4 bases at J, with 6 bases between the two ends. The germline V gene has CDR1 MDHEN and CDR2 SYDVKM. The CDR3 region has the DNA TGTGCCAGCAGTTTAATACAGTATAATTCACCCCTCCACTTT. It yields the protein CASSLIQYNSPLHF. Using reference TRBV28 and TRBJ1-6 for the parts outside the CDR3, the full variable domain is DVKVTQSSRYLVKRTGEKVFLECVQDMDHENMFWYRQDPGLGLRLIYFSYDVKMKEKGDIPEGYSVSREKKERFSLILESASTNQTSMYLCASSLIQYNSPLHFGNGTRLTVT.

V gene TRBV2 combines with J gene TRBJ1-1; no definite D call. The CDR3 totals 15 residues. V was shortened by 0 bases and J by 0 bases, with 8 bases between the two germline ends. The germline V gene encodes CDR1 SNHLY and CDR2 FYNNEI. CDR3: CASSEALRMNTEAFF. CDR3 bases: TGTGCCAGCAGTGAAGCGCTTCGGATGAACACTGAAGCTTTCTTT.

The chain links TRBV15 to TRBJ2-3; D unclear. Germline V gives CDR1 LNHNV, CDR2 YYDKDF (reference sequence). Deletions cut 1 base from V and 2 bases from J, with 10 bases between. The CDR3 contains 15 residues. The CDR3, as DNA: TGTGCCACCAGCAGAGTTAAGGGCTCCACAGATACGCAGTATTTT. Translation: CATSRVKGSTDTQYF.

The chain's CDR3 is CASKPSHFRDRYTF. In DNA, the CDR3 is TGTGCCAGCAAGCCATCACACTTTAGGGACCGCTACACCTTC. This chain links TRBV6-5 with TRBJ1-2; TRBD1 might be the D (5 bases). The CDR3 totals 14 residues. V was trimmed by 7 bases and J by 9 bases, leaving 21 bases between them. From germline, CDR1 is MNHEY and CDR2 SVGAGI.

The chain joins TRBV5-1 to TRBJ2-2; TRBD1 matches at 7 bases. The length of the CDR3 is 15 residues. J gave up 5 bases and V 3 bases, and 7 bases lay outside the gene matches. CDR1 is SGHRS, CDR2 YFSETQ, per germline. In DNA form, the CDR3 reads TGCGCCAGCAGCTCGGGACAGCCGATGACCGGGGAGCTGTTTTTT. Amino acid sequence: CASSSGQPMTGELFF.

J is TRBJ2-3 and V is TRBV29-1, with D tentatively TRBD1 (6 bases). CDR1 and CDR2 (germline): SQVTM, ANQGSEA. The ends were cut back, 7 bases at V and 1 base at J, with 9 bases in the middle. CDR3 length: 12 amino acids. CDR3 nucleotides: TGCAGCGGGGGGCAGGGCACAGATACGCAGTATTTT. Encoded protein: CSGGQGTDTQYF.

The chain uses TRBV7-8 and TRBJ2-3; 7 bases are a match to TRBD2. Germline V lookup: CDR1 SGHVS, CDR2 FQNEAQ. This CDR3 comprises 16 residues. Germline trimming cut 5 bases from V and 1 base from J; bases unmatched to any gene: 9. CDR3 DNA sequence: TGTGCCAGCAGCCGCGGGACCCGGGGGGGCACAGATACGCAGTATTTT. Its protein product is CASSRGTRGGTDTQYF.

In DNA form, the CDR3 reads TGTGCCAGCTCACCAGGTCTTGGCGGGACCACTGAAGCTTTCTTT. Amino acid sequence: CASSPGLGGTTEAFF. The chain links TRBV18 to TRBJ1-1; tentatively, D is TRBD1 (5 bases). Trimming removed 2 bases at V and 4 bases at J, with 14 bases between. This CDR3 contains 15 residues. Germline V gives CDR1 KGHSH, CDR2 LQKENI.

The chain is built from TRBV6-6 and TRBJ2-7, with TRBD1 matching 10 bases. The V gene's germline CDR1 is MNHNY and CDR2 SVGAGI (reference sequence). The CDR3 has 15 residues. The ends lost 6 bases at V and 2 bases at J; junction bases unmatched: 7. For the CDR3, the DNA is TGTGCCAGCAGACCGTCCGGGACAGGGGCCTACGAGCAGTACTTC. It is translated as CASRPSGTGAYEQYF.

This clone has a handful of counts. V usage is TRBV25-1 and J usage is TRBJ2-5, with TRBD1 matching 8 bases. This CDR3 has 14 amino acids. The trim removed 10 bases at V and 7 bases at J, leaving 14 bases unmatched. The germline CDR1 and CDR2 sequences are MGHDK and SYGVNS. CDR3 protein: CATLDPQGAGTQYF. DNA of the CDR3: TGTGCCACCCTTGACCCCCAGGGGGCAGGGACCCAGTACTTC.

With regard to this clone: Within the sample, other DNA sequences also encode this same CDR3. V usage is TRBV5-1 and J usage is TRBJ2-2, with D maybe TRBD1 (6 bases). Germline V gene data show CDR1 as SGHRS and CDR2 as YFSETQ. The CDR3 has 14 residues. Trimming removed 0 bases at V and 5 bases at J, with 8 bases between. The CDR3 DNA reads as TGCGCCAGCAGCTTGGACAGGGTAACCGGGGAGCTGTTTTTT. Translation gives CASSLDRVTGELFF.

The V gene is TRBV25-1, the J gene TRBJ1-6; D possibly corresponds to TRBD1 (6 bases). CDR1 and CDR2 from the germline V gene are MGHDK and SYGVNS. CDR3 length: 15 amino acids. Trimming shortened V by 1 base and J by 10 bases, and 14 bases separated the two germline ends. For the CDR3, the DNA is TGTGCCAGCAGTGAATTTGGGGGGGCAGGCTCACCCCTCCACTTT. The encoded protein is CASSEFGGAGSPLHF. Combining the CDR3 with reference TRBV25-1 and TRBJ1-6 gives the whole variable domain EADIYQTPRYLVIGTGKKITLECSQTMGHDKMYWYQQDPGMELHLIHYSYGVNSTEKGDLSSESTVSRIRTEHFPLTLESARPSHTSQYLCASSEFGGAGSPLHFGNGTRLTVT.

The CDR3 bases are TGTGCCAGCAGTGATTTTAGCGGGGGGGCGGACGGGGAGCTGTTTTTT. Its translation is CASSDFSGGADGELFF. The genes are TRBV6-1 and TRBJ2-2, with 11 nucleotides matching TRBD2. J was trimmed by 7 bases and V by 3 bases; bases with no gene match: 7. Germline assignment: CDR1 MNHNS and CDR2 SASEGT. The CDR3 consists of 16 residues.

The chain is built from TRBV10-3 and TRBJ2-2; D could derive from TRBD1 or TRBD2 (5 bases each). The V gene lost 4 bases and the J gene lost 4 bases, with 13 bases spanning the gap. Germline V gene lookup returns CDR1 ENHRY and CDR2 SYGVKD. The CDR3 is 15 residues long. This CDR3 is CAISVRGAPTGELFF. In DNA, the CDR3 is TGTGCCATCAGTGTAAGAGGGGCGCCCACCGGGGAGCTGTTTTTT.